A single sample gave rise to the 17 T cell receptor beta chains below, sequenced in a study of blood T cell repertoires in COVID-19. Clones were sequenced by immunoSEQ multiplex PCR, and TCRdb holds only the in-frame ones, with some missing. The sample holds approximately 210,000 clones, 80% to 85% seen once. Sequencing was performed on PBMCs or T cells enriched from blood (not recorded which). Receptors originate from a woman aged 45-65 years with acute COVID-19.

The V and J genes are TRBV28 and TRBJ2-2; D uncertain. Germline V CDR1 and CDR2: MDHEN, SYDVKM. Trimming cost V 1 base and J 1 base, with 10 bases left between them. The CDR3 covers 16 residues. CDR3 sequence (DNA): TGTGCCAGCAGTTTATCAAAGGCGGAGAACACCGGGGAGCTGTTTTTT. Translation gives CASSLSKAENTGELFF.

The V call is TRBV6-1, the J call TRBJ2-7, with D unresolved. CDR1 is MNHNS, CDR2 SASEGT, per germline. This CDR3 has 12 amino acids. V lost 0 bases, J lost 4 bases, and 4 bases lay in between. The CDR3 sequence is CASSEAQYEQYF. In nucleotides, the CDR3 is TGTGCCAGCAGTGAAGCGCAGTACGAGCAGTACTTC.

This clone came up once. The chain is built from TRBV18 and TRBJ1-2; 7 positions match TRBD1. This CDR3 has 16 amino acids. Germline values: CDR1 KGHSH, CDR2 LQKENI. The V gene end was trimmed by 0 bases and the J gene end by 4 bases; junction bases not matched to a gene: 8. CDR3 DNA: TGTGCCAGCTCACCACCGCGGATGGCAGGGGGCTATGGCTACACCTTC. This sequence encodes CASSPPRMAGGYGYTF.

The V and J genes are TRBV19 and TRBJ2-7, with D perhaps TRBD1 (5 bases). CDR3 length: 13 amino acids. With 3 bases removed from V and 4 bases from J, the gap between germline ends came to 10 bases. In germline, CDR1 is LNHDA, CDR2 SQIVND (reference sequence). This CDR3 reads CASSIGSGYEQYF. DNA for the CDR3: TGTGCCAGTAGTATTGGGTCAGGGTACGAGCAGTACTTC.

The chain has TRBV28 and TRBJ2-3; 9 bases are shared with TRBD2. Germline trimming cut 6 bases from V and 5 bases from J; bases unmatched to any gene: 6. CDR1 is MDHEN, CDR2 SYDVKM, per germline. CDR3 length equals 14 residues. CDR3 nucleotide sequence: TGTGCCAGCAGAGGCGGGGGGGGTATAGATACGCAGTATTTT. Protein: CASRGGGGIDTQYF.

The rearrangement uses TRBV15 and TRBJ1-2; possibly TRBD1 for D (5 bases). Trimming pared 1 base from V and 5 bases from J, leaving 14 bases between. CDR1 and CDR2 (germline): LNHNV, YYDKDF (reference sequence). CDR3 length equals 15 residues. The DNA for the CDR3 is TGTGCCACCAGCAGAGGCGGGGGTGTTGCTTATGGCTACACCTTC. Amino acid sequence: CATSRGGGVAYGYTF.

The chain joins TRBV3-1 (or the pseudogene TRBV3-2) to TRBJ1-2; TRBD1 is a possible D gene (5 bases). V shed 4 bases and J shed 8 bases, with 17 bases lying between them. This CDR3 spans 14 amino acids. CDR1 is LGHDT, CDR2 YNNKEL, per germline (reference sequence). The CDR3 loop reads CASSRYSGRSGYTF. The CDR3 DNA reads TGTGCCAGCAGCCGATATTCAGGGAGGAGCGGCTACACCTTC.

The J gene is TRBJ2-1, the V gene TRBV11-2; TRBD2 matches 8 bases. Trimming at V came to 1 base and at J to 9 bases, leaving 5 bases not matched to a gene. The CDR3 runs to 14 residues. In germline, CDR1 is SGHAT, CDR2 FQNNGV. CDR3: CASSLGLALAEQFF. Here the CDR3 DNA reads TGTGCCAGCAGCTTAGGACTAGCGTTGGCTGAGCAGTTCTTC.

The chain is built from TRBV27 and TRBJ2-4, with D perhaps TRBD1 (8 bases). This CDR3 contains 18 residues. The germline gives CDR1 MNHEY, CDR2 SMNVEV (reference sequence). V was shortened by 3 bases and J by 2 bases, with 20 bases between the two germline ends. The CDR3 region is CASSFGLQGGFTKNIQYF. The CDR3 DNA reads as TGTGCCAGCAGTTTCGGACTACAGGGGGGGTTTACCAAAAACATTCAGTACTTC.

The V call is TRBV11-2, the J call TRBJ2-1; 13 bases fit TRBD2. Trimming at V came to 4 bases and at J to 5 bases, leaving 8 bases not matched to a gene. CDR3 length: 17 residues. CDR1 is SGHAT and CDR2 is FQNNGV in the germline V gene. The CDR3 protein is CASSSPWTSGGNNEQFF. In DNA, the CDR3 is TGTGCCAGCAGCTCACCATGGACTAGCGGGGGAAACAATGAGCAGTTCTTC.

The sample holds a few counts of this clone. V and J are TRBV28 and TRBJ1-5; D unresolved. This CDR3 region has 15 residues. CDR1 MDHEN and CDR2 SYDVKM come from the germline V gene. Trimming shortened V by 2 bases and J by 7 bases, and 15 bases separated the two germline ends. The CDR3 protein is CASSLVWEGDQPQHF. CDR3 coding DNA: TGTGCCAGCAGTTTAGTTTGGGAGGGCGACCAGCCCCAGCATTTT. Full variable domain (outside the CDR3, taken from reference TRBV28 and TRBJ1-5): DVKVTQSSRYLVKRTGEKVFLECVQDMDHENMFWYRQDPGLGLRLIYFSYDVKMKEKGDIPEGYSVSREKKERFSLILESASTNQTSMYLCASSLVWEGDQPQHFGDGTRLSIL.

The chain has TRBV7-2 and TRBJ2-2, with 9 bases matching TRBD1. Germline V gives CDR1 SGHTA, CDR2 FQGNSA. This CDR3 region has 15 residues. V lost 5 bases, J lost 3 bases, and 4 bases stayed unmatched. The CDR3 sequence: CASSRDRADTGELFF. The CDR3 coding sequence is TGTGCCAGCAGCCGGGACAGGGCCGACACCGGGGAGCTGTTTTTT.

The chain combines TRBV13 with TRBJ2-1; TRBD1 might be the D (6 bases). The CDR3 runs to 17 residues. Trimming shortened V by 5 bases and J by 4 bases, and 21 bases separated the two germline ends. In germline, CDR1 is PRHDT, CDR2 FYEKMQ (reference sequence). For the CDR3, the DNA is TGTGCCAGCAGCAGGCCGGGGACACATTTCAGATACAATGAGCAGTTCTTC. Translating gives CASSRPGTHFRYNEQFF.

This sequence joins TRBV18 and TRBJ2-5; the match to TRBD1 covers 8 bases. This CDR3 has 16 residues. V dropped 3 bases and J dropped 3; count of bases not matched to a gene: 9. Germline loops: CDR1 KGHSH, CDR2 LQKENI. CDR3 sequence reads: CASSPKDRDWEETQYF. CDR3 DNA: TGTGCCAGCTCACCGAAGGACAGGGATTGGGAAGAGACCCAGTACTTC.

V usage is TRBV19 and J usage is TRBJ1-4; D is ambiguous. V shed 6 bases and J shed 8 bases, with 16 bases lying between them. Germline V CDR1 and CDR2: LNHDA, SQIVND (reference sequence). The CDR3 covers 14 residues. In DNA, the CDR3 is TGTGCCAGTAGCCGCGTTCGGACTGGGGAAAAACTGTTTTTT. It yields the protein CASSRVRTGEKLFF.

This chain links TRBV11-2 with TRBJ1-1, with D possibly matching TRBD1 (6 bases). Germline V CDR1 and CDR2: SGHAT, FQNNGV. The CDR3 runs 16 residues. Trimming cost V 1 base and J 1 base, with 13 bases left between them. The CDR3 region has the DNA TGTGCCAGCAGCTTAGGGGGACACCTTAGGAACACTGAAGCTTTCTTT. Amino acids: CASSLGGHLRNTEAFF.

The chain links TRBV12-3 or TRBV12-4 to TRBJ2-3; 7 bases are shared with TRBD1. This CDR3 has 13 residues. Trimming removed 8 bases from V and 4 bases from J; junction bases left unmatched: 6. This chain's CDR3 is CASERTGADTQYF. The CDR3 DNA is TGTGCCAGCGAACGAACAGGGGCAGATACGCAGTATTTT.